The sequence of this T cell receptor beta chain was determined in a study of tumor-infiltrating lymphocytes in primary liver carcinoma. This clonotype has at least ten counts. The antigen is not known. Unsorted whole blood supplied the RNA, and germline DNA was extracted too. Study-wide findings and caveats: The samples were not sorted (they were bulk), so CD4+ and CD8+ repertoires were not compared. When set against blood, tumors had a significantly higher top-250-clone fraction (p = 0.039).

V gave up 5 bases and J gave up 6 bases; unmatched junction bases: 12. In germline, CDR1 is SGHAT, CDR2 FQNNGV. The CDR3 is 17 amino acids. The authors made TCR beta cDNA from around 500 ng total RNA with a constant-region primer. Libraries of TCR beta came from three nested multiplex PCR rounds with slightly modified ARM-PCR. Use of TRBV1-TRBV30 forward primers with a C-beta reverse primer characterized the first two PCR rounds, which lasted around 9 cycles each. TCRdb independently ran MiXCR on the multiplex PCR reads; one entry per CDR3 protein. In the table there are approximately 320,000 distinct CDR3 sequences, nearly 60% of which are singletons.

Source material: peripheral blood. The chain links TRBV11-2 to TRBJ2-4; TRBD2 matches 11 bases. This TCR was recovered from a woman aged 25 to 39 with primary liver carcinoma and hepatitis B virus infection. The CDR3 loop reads CASSTRMTSGNLNIQYF. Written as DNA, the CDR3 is TGTGCCAGCAGCACCCGAATGACTAGCGGGAATTTAAACATTCAGTACTTC.